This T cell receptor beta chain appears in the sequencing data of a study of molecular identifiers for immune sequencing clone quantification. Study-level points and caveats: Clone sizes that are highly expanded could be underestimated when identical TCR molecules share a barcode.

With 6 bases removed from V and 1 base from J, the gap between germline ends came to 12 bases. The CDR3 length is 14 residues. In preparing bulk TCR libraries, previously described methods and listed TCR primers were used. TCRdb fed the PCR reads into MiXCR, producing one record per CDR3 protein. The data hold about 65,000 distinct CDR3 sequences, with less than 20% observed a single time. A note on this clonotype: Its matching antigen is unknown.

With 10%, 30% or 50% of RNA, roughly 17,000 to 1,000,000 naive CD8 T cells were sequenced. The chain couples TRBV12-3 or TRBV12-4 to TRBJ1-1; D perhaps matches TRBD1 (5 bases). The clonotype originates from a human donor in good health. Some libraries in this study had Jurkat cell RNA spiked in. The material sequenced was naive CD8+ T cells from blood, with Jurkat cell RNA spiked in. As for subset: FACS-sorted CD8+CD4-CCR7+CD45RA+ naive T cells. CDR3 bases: TGTGCCAGCAGACCCGGGACGGCGAACACTGAAGCTTTCTTT. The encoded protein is CASRPGTANTEAFF.